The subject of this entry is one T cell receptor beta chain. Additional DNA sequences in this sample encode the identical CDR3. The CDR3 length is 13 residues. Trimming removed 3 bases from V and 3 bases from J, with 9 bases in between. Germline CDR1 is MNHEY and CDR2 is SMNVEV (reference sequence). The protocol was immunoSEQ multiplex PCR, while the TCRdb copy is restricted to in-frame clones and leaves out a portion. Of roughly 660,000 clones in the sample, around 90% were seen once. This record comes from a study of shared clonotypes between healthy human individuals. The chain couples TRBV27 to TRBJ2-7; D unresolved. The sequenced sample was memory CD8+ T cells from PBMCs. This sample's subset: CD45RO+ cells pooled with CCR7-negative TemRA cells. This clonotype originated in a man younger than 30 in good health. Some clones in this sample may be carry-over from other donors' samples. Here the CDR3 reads CASSLTAYYEQYF. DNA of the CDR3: TGTGCCAGCAGTTTGACGGCCTACTACGAGCAGTACTTC.